A selection of T cell receptor beta chains follows, all from one sample in a study of cytomegalovirus exposure and HLA in healthy donors. Method: immunoSEQ multiplex PCR; TCRdb's copy keeps in-frame clones and lacks some. The sample contains about 160,000 clones, around three quarters of which appear only once. Source material: PBMCs. Receptors originate from a man aged 50-59 years in good health and CMV-seropositive. Both conserved end residues are part of each CDR3. A D gene is named only where the DNA matches it firmly. Size values are once, few and many counts, or a class for expanded clones, and some rows have none.

j_gene,d_gene,v_gene,abundance,len,CDR3aa,CDR3nt
TRBJ2-5,TRBD2,TRBV6-5,-,14,CASSYWSSGETQYF,TGTGCCAGCAGTTACTGGTCTAGCGGAGAGACCCAGTACTTC
TRBJ2-1,TRBD2,TRBV4-3,-,15,CASSYGLAVYNEQFF,TGCGCCAGCAGCTATGGACTAGCGGTCTACAATGAGCAGTTCTTC
TRBJ1-4,TRBD1,TRBV2,few,15,CASSDPDRGIEKLFF,TGTGCCAGCAGTGACCCGGACAGGGGTATTGAAAAACTGTTTTTT
TRBJ2-7,-,TRBV28,once,13,CASSPPSRDEQYF,TGTGCCAGCAGCCCGCCGAGCAGGGACGAGCAGTACTTC
TRBJ2-7,-,TRBV29-1,-,13,CSVQDRLSYEQYF,TGCAGCGTTCAAGACAGACTCTCCTACGAGCAGTACTTC
TRBJ1-6,TRBD1,TRBV5-4,once,15,CASSVDRGSNSPLHF,TGTGCCAGCAGCGTGGACAGGGGATCGAATTCACCCCTCCACTTT
TRBJ2-5,TRBD2,TRBV19,-,16,CASSIATAGRLETQYF,TGTGCCAGTAGTATAGCCACAGCGGGGCGGCTAGAGACCCAGTACTTC
TRBJ1-1,TRBD1,TRBV5-6,-,12,CASSLGTGEAFF,TGTGCCAGCAGCTTGGGGACAGGGGAAGCTTTCTTT
TRBJ2-1,TRBD1,TRBV4-3,-,17,CASSRFDGTDRGIEQFF,TGCGCCAGCAGCCGTTTCGATGGGACAGATAGGGGCATTGAGCAGTTCTTC
TRBJ2-7,TRBD1,TRBV13,-,16,CASSLPGGARGYEQYF,TGTGCCAGCAGCTTACCAGGGGGCGCACGGGGCTACGAGCAGTACTTC
TRBJ1-5,-,TRBV7-8,-,14,CASSLRQDNQPQHF,TGTGCCAGCAGCTTGCGACAGGATAATCAGCCCCAGCATTTT
TRBJ2-5,-,TRBV9,-,16,CASSVGPVLLQETQYF,TGTGCCAGCAGCGTAGGCCCCGTATTGCTCCAGGAGACCCAGTACTTC
TRBJ2-3,TRBD1,TRBV5-4,-,16,CASSPLRQGRADTQYF,TGTGCCAGCAGCCCCTTACGACAGGGAAGGGCAGATACGCAGTATTTT
TRBJ2-5,-,TRBV10-1,few,13,CASSVAFAETQYF,TGCGCCAGCAGTGTTGCTTTCGCGGAGACCCAGTACTTC
TRBJ2-7,TRBD1,TRBV7-7,-,14,CASSPRTGSYEQYF,TGTGCTAGCAGCCCCCGGACAGGATCCTACGAGCAGTACTTC
TRBJ1-2,-,TRBV28,-,14,CASSLWGGRGGYTF,TGTGCCAGCAGTTTATGGGGTGGCAGGGGTGGCTACACCTTC
TRBJ2-3,TRBD2,TRBV19,-,14,CATSTSGATDTQYF,TGTGCCACTTCGACTAGCGGGGCTACAGATACGCAGTATTTT
TRBJ1-2,-,TRBV7-9,once,14,CASSLALPFLGYTF,TGTGCCAGCAGCTTAGCTCTACCTTTCCTTGGCTACACCTTC
TRBJ1-2,-,TRBV12-2,few,16,CASRFMGDRDYYGYTF,TGTGCAAGTCGCTTTATGGGGGACAGGGACTACTATGGCTACACCTTC
TRBJ1-6,-,TRBV4-1,-,16,CASSQEGSGRNSPLHF,TGCGCCAGCAGCCAAGAAGGGAGTGGGCGGAATTCACCCCTCCACTTT
TRBJ1-5,-,TRBV28,once,14,CASSWAGNNQPQHF,TGTGCCAGCAGTTGGGCAGGGAACAATCAGCCCCAGCATTTT
TRBJ1-1,-,TRBV7-2,few,16,CASSLSGGLGWTEAFF,TGTGCCAGCAGCTTAAGCGGGGGACTAGGGTGGACTGAAGCTTTCTTT